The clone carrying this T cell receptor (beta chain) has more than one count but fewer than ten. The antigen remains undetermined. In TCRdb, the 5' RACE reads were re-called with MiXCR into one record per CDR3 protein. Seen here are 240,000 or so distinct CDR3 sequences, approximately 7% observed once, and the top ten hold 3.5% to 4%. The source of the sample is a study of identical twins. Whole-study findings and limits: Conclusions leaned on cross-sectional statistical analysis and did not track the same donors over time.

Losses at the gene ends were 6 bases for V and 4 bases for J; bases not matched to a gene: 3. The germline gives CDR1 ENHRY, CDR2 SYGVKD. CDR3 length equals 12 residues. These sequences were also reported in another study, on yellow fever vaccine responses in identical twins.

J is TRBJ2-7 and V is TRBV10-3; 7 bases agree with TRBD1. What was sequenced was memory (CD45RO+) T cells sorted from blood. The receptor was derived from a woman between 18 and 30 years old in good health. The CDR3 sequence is CAISQTGYEQYV. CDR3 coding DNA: TGTGCCATCAGCCAGACAGGGTACGAGCAGTACGTC.